The 7 T cell receptor beta chains below all came from one sample that was sequenced in a study of blood T cell repertoires in COVID-19. Using immunoSEQ multiplex PCR, the repertoire was profiled, and TCRdb retains in-frame clones only, with some absent. The data show roughly 140,000 clones, approximately 85% seen once. Sequenced sample: peripheral blood. The receptors were sampled from a woman aged 55-69 years with COVID-19, enrolled during active disease.

The V gene is TRBV9, the J gene TRBJ2-1, with a possible D match to TRBD2 (6 bases). Germline assignment: CDR1 SGDLS and CDR2 YYNGEE. V was clipped by 4 bases and J by 1 base, with 9 bases between them. This CDR3 has 14 residues. Here the CDR3 DNA reads TGTGCCAGCAGCTCGGGACTGTCCTACAATGAGCAGTTCTTC. Translation: CASSSGLSYNEQFF.

The chain joins TRBV5-6 to TRBJ1-2; D is possibly TRBD1 (6 bases). The CDR3 extends over 14 amino acids. CDR1 is SGHDT, CDR2 YYEEEE, per germline. The V end was cut by 6 bases, the J end by 5 bases, with 17 bases between. The CDR3 DNA follows: TGTGCCAGCACCTTCAGACAGGCTACTTATGGCTACACCTTC. Its translation: CASTFRQATYGYTF.

The V and J genes are TRBV25-1 and TRBJ2-7; the D gene is possibly TRBD2 (6 bases). The CDR3 runs 15 residues. CDR1 MGHDK and CDR2 SYGVNS come from the germline V gene. The V and J ends lost 4 bases and 3 bases respectively, with 16 bases between them. In DNA, the CDR3 is TGTGCCAGCAGTGGAGGGGAGGAGTTGGGCTACGAGCAGTACTTC. Its translation is CASSGGEELGYEQYF.

This clone was seen a few times. V is TRBV19 and J is TRBJ2-2; tentatively, D is TRBD1 (5 bases). This CDR3 is 13 amino acids long. CDR1 and CDR2 from the germline V gene are LNHDA and SQIVND (reference sequence). The germline V and J ends were trimmed by 9 bases and 2 bases, with 10 bases remaining between them. The CDR3 bases are TGTGCCAGCAGCGACAGAAACACCGGGGAGCTGTTTTTT. This codes for CASSDRNTGELFF.

The V and J genes are TRBV19 and TRBJ1-2, with D perhaps TRBD1 (5 bases). Deletions cut 6 bases from V and 8 bases from J, with 16 bases between. CDR1 and CDR2 from the germline V gene are LNHDA and SQIVND (reference sequence). CDR3 size: 13 residues. CDR3 DNA: TGTGCCAGTAGATACGGGGGATTTCAAGGCTACACCTTC. It is translated as CASRYGGFQGYTF.

The chain uses TRBV3-1 (or the pseudogene TRBV3-2) and TRBJ1-6; the D gene is possibly TRBD1 (6 bases). The CDR3 length is 14 residues. V was cut by 1 base and J by 5 bases, with 6 bases left in between. Germline values: CDR1 LGHDT, CDR2 YNNKEL (reference sequence). In nucleotides, the CDR3 is TGTGCCAGCAGCCAAGCAGGGGATAATTCACCCCTCCACTTT. Protein product: CASSQAGDNSPLHF.

V gene TRBV5-1 combines with J gene TRBJ2-2; TRBD1 might be the D (6 bases). The ends were cut back, 3 bases at V and 6 bases at J, with 18 bases in the middle. CDR3 length: 16 residues. From germline, CDR1 is SGHRS and CDR2 YFSETQ. In nucleotides, the CDR3 is TGCGCCAGCAGCTCAGACAGGTTTTTTGACGCCGGGGAGCTGTTTTTT. It specifies CASSSDRFFDAGELFF.